Listed here are 4 T cell receptor beta chains from one sample, sequenced in a study of T-cell reconstitution after alpha-beta-depleted transplantation in children. A TCRbeta library incorporating unique molecular identifiers was prepared. TCRdb re-derived calls from the PCR reads in MiXCR, one entry per CDR3 protein. This sample yields under 450,000 distinct CDR3 sequences, of which about a sixth are seen a single time; roughly 27% belongs to the top ten. Sequenced here: PBMCs, mostly from graft donor cells, sampled 360 days after TCRalphabeta/CD19-depleted stem cell transplant. These receptors all stem from a boy under two years old who had a stem cell transplant for Wiskott-Aldrich syndrome, so the T cells may come from the graft donor.

This clonotype was seen at least ten times. The genes are TRBV5-1 and TRBJ2-7, with 7 positions matching TRBD2. Germline CDR1 is SGHRS and CDR2 is YFSETQ. V lost 1 base, J lost 3 bases, and 10 bases stayed unmatched. This CDR3 comprises 16 residues. Here the CDR3 reads CASSLSAGLVLYEQYF. The DNA of the CDR3 is TGCGCCAGCAGCTTGTCCGCCGGACTAGTCCTCTACGAGCAGTACTTC.

This clonotype was seen a handful of times. The chain uses TRBV12-3 or TRBV12-4 and TRBJ2-3, with a weak D call TRBD1 (5 bases). This CDR3 spans 17 amino acids. Trimming pared 4 bases from V and 1 base from J, leaving 18 bases between. The CDR3 region has the DNA TGTGCCAGCAGTTCACAAGGGGTTTTTGGGCGCACAGATACGCAGTATTTT. This encodes CASSSQGVFGRTDTQYF.

This clonotype was seen only a few times. The CDR3 DNA sequence: TGTGCCAGCAGCTTAGAACAGCTTTACAATGAGCAGTTCTTC. Its protein is CASSLEQLYNEQFF. The chain couples TRBV11-2 to TRBJ2-1; no definite D call. The CDR3 length is 14 residues. The germline CDR1 and CDR2 sequences are SGHAT and FQNNGV. Trimming shortened V by 0 bases and J by 4 bases, and 7 bases separated the two germline ends.

Only a few counts were recorded for this clonotype. V gene TRBV11-2 combines with J gene TRBJ2-5; 10 nucleotides match TRBD1. The V gene end was trimmed by 1 base and the J gene end by 4 bases; junction bases not matched to a gene: 3. Germline V gene sequence: CDR1 SGHAT, CDR2 FQNNGV. The CDR3 runs to 15 residues. As DNA, the CDR3 is TGTGCCAGCAGCTTAGGGACAGGGGGACGAGAGACCCAGTACTTC. The encoded protein is CASSLGTGGRETQYF.